This T cell receptor beta chain is drawn from a study of response to subunit inactivated influenza vaccine. TCRdb re-called the RT-PCR reads with MiXCR, one entry per CDR3 protein. The sample consists of roughly 630,000 distinct CDR3 sequences, 13% to 15% of them appearing once. Study conclusions and caveats: The authors suggested that few new T cells are recruited per seasonal influenza vaccination.

This clonotype has a handful of counts. What it binds is unknown. With V trimmed by 4 bases and J by 0 bases, 9 bases remained unmatched. CDR3 length: 16 amino acids. Germline lookup yields CDR1 KGHSH and CDR2 LQKENI. The genes are TRBV18 and TRBJ2-7; 7 nucleotides match TRBD1. The material was PBMCs from blood, obtained around 15 days before vaccination. The origin of this receptor is a man in his fifties who received an inactivated influenza vaccine. CDR3: CASSLSTGVSSYEQYF. CDR3 bases: TGTGCCAGCTCACTATCCACAGGGGTGAGCTCCTACGAGCAGTACTTC.